This TCR beta chain came from a study of blood T cell repertoires in COVID-19. Background on the study: COVID-19 samples, acute and convalescent, were from the United States, Italy and Spain. From T cells, B-cell-depleted T cells, or PBMCs came the material, which was cDNA or gDNA.

In the original workflow: Amplification with reference gene primers provided the estimates of nucleated cell counts. Some clones are missing from TCRdb's copy, which holds only in-frame ones; the method was immunoSEQ multiplex PCR. The V and J calls and the clone size are those of that table, but D and trimming were determined from the DNA. The sample has 200,000 to 250,000 clones, 83% seen once; the top ten hold roughly 5%. Each exposed participant met a COVID-19 case in the 2 weeks preceding study entry. Sequenced input: PBMCs or T cells enriched from blood (not recorded which). The clonotype originates from a woman between 50 and 59 years old who had been exposed to COVID-19.

The CDR3 reads CASSVAGVTDTQYF. The CDR3, as DNA: TGTGCCAGTTCGGTCGCGGGGGTTACAGATACGCAGTATTTT. This chain links TRBV19 with TRBJ2-3; 7 positions match TRBD2. Germline V gene sequence: CDR1 LNHDA, CDR2 SQIVND (reference sequence). The V gene end was trimmed by 8 bases and the J gene end by 3 bases; junction bases not matched to a gene: 8. The length of the CDR3 is 14 residues.